This passage covers 15 T cell receptor beta chains from one sample sequenced in a study of T-cell memory formation after mild COVID-19 (dated by TCRdb to the early 2020s). Library preparation was by 5' RACE. The sample was run on an Illumina NovaSeq 6000. The raw public reads went through TCRdb reprocessing: fastp at Q25, MiXCR clone calling, in-frame beta chains kept. One record per CDR3 amino acid sequence lists the most common genes and DNA. This sample is represented by around 200,000 distinct CDR3 sequences; over 9.5% of them were singletons. In total, the top ten clones hold about 3.8% of the sample. Sequencing was performed on PBMCs or a T cell subset sorted from them (not recorded which). The receptors shown here come from a man younger than 30 who had mild COVID-19 (a few samples of this study predate the infection). The sample titles of this study are shuffled in the database, so cell type and time point are left out; the donor was told from shared clones.

The chain recombines TRBV3-1 with TRBJ2-3; no definite D call. This CDR3 has 17 residues. V lost 5 bases and J 2 bases, leaving 20 bases between the germline ends. Germline CDR1 and CDR2: LGHDT and YNNKEL (reference sequence). The CDR3 is CASSAYLGMGNTDTQYF. CDR3 in DNA: TGTGCCAGCAGCGCGTACTTAGGTATGGGGAACACAGATACGCAGTATTTT.

The chain combines TRBV12-3 or TRBV12-4 with TRBJ1-5; D unclear. The CDR3 has 13 residues. Trimming removed 1 base from V and 7 bases from J, with 8 bases in between. The CDR3 DNA is TGTGCCAGCAGTTTAGGGTTTAACCAGCCCCAGCATTTT. It yields the protein CASSLGFNQPQHF.

This clonotype has a count of ten or more. This chain uses TRBV20-1 with TRBJ1-5; D is unclear. This CDR3 region has 16 residues. The germline V and J ends were trimmed by 5 bases and 1 base, with 18 bases remaining between them. From germline, CDR1 is DFQATT and CDR2 SNEGSKA (reference sequence). CDR3 DNA sequence: TGCAGTGCTCAACGGGCAGGAGTCTTAAGCAATCAGCCCCAGCATTTT. Amino acids: CSAQRAGVLSNQPQHF.

The sample holds a few counts of this clonotype. V usage is TRBV11-2 and J usage is TRBJ2-5, with D unclear. Trimming cost V 0 bases and J 4 bases, with 12 bases left between them. Germline CDR1 SGHAT, CDR2 FQNNGV. The CDR3 runs to 15 residues. For the CDR3, the DNA is TGTGCCAGCAGCTTAGAGACCCGGAGACGAGAGACCCAGTACTTC. This encodes CASSLETRRRETQYF.

The sample holds a few counts of this clonotype. The V call is TRBV7-2, the J call TRBJ2-3; the match to TRBD2 covers 11 bases. CDR3 size: 14 residues. Germline CDR1 reads SGHTA; CDR2 reads FQGNSA. The V and J ends lost 6 bases and 5 bases, in that order; junction bases with no gene match: 4. The CDR3 here is CASRVGLAEDTQYF. The DNA for the CDR3 is TGTGCCAGCAGGGTGGGACTAGCGGAAGATACGCAGTATTTT.

The rearrangement uses TRBV3-1 and TRBJ1-5; unclear D gene. The CDR3 spans 15 residues. Looked up from germline, CDR1 is LGHDT and CDR2 is YNNKEL (reference sequence). Trimming took 1 base from V and 1 from J, leaving 8 bases between them. CDR3 protein: CASSQGVESNQPQHF. The CDR3 nucleotides are TGTGCCAGCAGCCAAGGCGTTGAGAGCAATCAGCCCCAGCATTTT.

The chain carries TRBV6-2 or TRBV6-3 and TRBJ2-1, with D perhaps matching TRBD2 (6 bases). CDR3 length: 13 amino acids. The ends were cut back, 7 bases at V and 11 bases at J, with 18 bases in the middle. Per germline, CDR1 MNHEY and CDR2 SVGEGT. The CDR3, as DNA: TGTGCCAGCACTACCTCAAGACTAGGTCAGCAGTTCTTC. It yields the protein CASTTSRLGQQFF.

This clonotype has a handful of counts. The V call is TRBV6-5, the J call TRBJ1-2; TRBD1 might be the D (6 bases). CDR3 length equals 15 residues. V gave up 0 bases and J gave up 7 bases, with 15 bases separating them. Per germline, CDR1 MNHEY and CDR2 SVGAGI. CDR3 DNA sequence: TGTGCCAGCAGTTACTCCGCAGGGGCGGGCTTTGGCTACACCTTC. This gives the protein CASSYSAGAGFGYTF.

V and J are TRBV5-5 and TRBJ1-3; D perhaps matches TRBD1 (6 bases). This CDR3 comprises 15 residues. Between the trimmed V and J ends, which lost 0 bases and 0 bases, there was a span of 7 bases. The germline V gene encodes CDR1 SGHKS and CDR2 YYEKEE (reference sequence). CDR3 amino acids: CASSLEDSSGNTIYF. As DNA, the CDR3 is TGTGCCAGCAGCTTGGAGGACAGCTCTGGAAACACCATATATTTT. The full variable domain, in which reference TRBV5-5 and TRBJ1-3 provide the parts outside the CDR3, is DAGVTQSPTHLIKTRGQQVTLRCSPISGHKSVSWYQQVLGQGPQFIFQYYEKEERGRGNFPDRFSARQFPNYSSELNVNALLLGDSALYLCASSLEDSSGNTIYFGEGSWLTVV.

The gene calls are TRBV7-9 and TRBJ1-2, with 9 nucleotides matching TRBD1. In germline, CDR1 is SEHNR, CDR2 FQNEAQ (reference sequence). The CDR3 is 14 amino acids. The trim removed 6 bases at V and 4 bases at J, leaving 6 bases unmatched. The DNA of the CDR3 is TGTGCCAGCAGGAAACAGGGGGCCTCCTATGGCTACACCTTC. It codes for CASRKQGASYGYTF. Supplemented by reference TRBV7-9 and TRBJ1-2, the full variable domain reads DTGVSQNPRHKITKRGQNVTFRCDPISEHNRLYWYRQTLGQGPEFLTYFQNEAQLEKSRLLSDRFSAERPKGSFSTLEIQRTEQGDSAMYLCASRKQGASYGYTFGSGTRLTVV.

This clonotype has just a few counts. The chain couples TRBV5-1 to TRBJ2-1, with 8 positions matching TRBD2. With 2 bases clipped from V and 7 bases from J, the junction kept 5 bases outside the gene matches. The CDR3 runs 14 residues. Looked up from germline, CDR1 is SGHRS and CDR2 is YFSETQ. CDR3 amino acids: CASSFTGGPNEQFF. The CDR3 DNA is TGCGCCAGCAGCTTCACGGGGGGGCCAAATGAGCAGTTCTTC.

This clonotype was picked up a small number of times. V usage is TRBV2 and J usage is TRBJ1-2, with no clear D. Trimming cost V 5 bases and J 8 bases, with 9 bases left between them. The CDR3 totals 11 residues. Per the germline V gene, CDR1 is SNHLY and CDR2 is FYNNEI. CDR3 in DNA: TGTGCCAGCAGTCGAGAGGTCGGCTACACCTTC. It is translated as CASSREVGYTF. Full variable domain (outside the CDR3, taken from reference TRBV2 and TRBJ1-2): EPEVTQTPSHQVTQMGQEVILRCVPISNHLYFYWYRQILGQKVEFLVSFYNNEISEKSEIFDDQFSVERPDGSNFTLKIRSTKLEDSAMYFCASSREVGYTFGSGTRLTVV.

The rearrangement links TRBV5-1 to TRBJ2-5; D might be TRBD2 (6 bases). This CDR3 has 15 residues. Germline V gene lookup returns CDR1 SGHRS and CDR2 YFSETQ. V lost 4 bases, J lost 4 bases, and 17 bases lay in between. The CDR3 loop reads CASSTPQAGGETQYF. DNA for the CDR3: TGCGCCAGCAGCACCCCACAGGCCGGGGGAGAGACCCAGTACTTC.

This sequence joins TRBV5-8 and TRBJ2-7; unclear D gene. Germline CDR1 is SGHTS and CDR2 is YDEGEE. The CDR3 spans 13 residues. Trimming pared 3 bases from V and 2 bases from J, leaving 9 bases between. The CDR3 bases are TGTGCCAGCAGCTCCGGACCAGCCTACGAGCAGTACGTC. Its translation: CASSSGPAYEQYV.

This clonotype was counted a few times. This chain connects TRBV20-1 to TRBJ1-4; D gene unclear. The CDR3 contains 13 residues. The germline V and J ends were trimmed by 6 bases and 0 bases, with 8 bases remaining between them. Germline V CDR1 and CDR2: DFQATT, SNEGSKA (reference sequence). In nucleotides, the CDR3 is TGCAGTGCCCGGGAGTCAACTAATGAAAAACTGTTTTTT. Its translation is CSARESTNEKLFF.